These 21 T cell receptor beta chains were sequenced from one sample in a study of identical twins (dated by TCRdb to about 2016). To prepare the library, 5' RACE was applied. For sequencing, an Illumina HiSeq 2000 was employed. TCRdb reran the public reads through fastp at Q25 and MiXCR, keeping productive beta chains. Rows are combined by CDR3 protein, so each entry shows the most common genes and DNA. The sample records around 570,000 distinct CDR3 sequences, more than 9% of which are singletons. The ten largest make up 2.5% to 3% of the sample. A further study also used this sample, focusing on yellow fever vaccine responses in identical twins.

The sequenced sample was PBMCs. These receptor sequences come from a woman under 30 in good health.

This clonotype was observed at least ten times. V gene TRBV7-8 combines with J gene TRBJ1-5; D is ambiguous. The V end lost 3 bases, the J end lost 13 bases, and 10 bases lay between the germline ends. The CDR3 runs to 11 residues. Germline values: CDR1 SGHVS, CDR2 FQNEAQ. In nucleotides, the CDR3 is TGTGCCAGCAGCTTCTTGGGCAGACAGCATTTT. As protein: CASSFLGRQHF.

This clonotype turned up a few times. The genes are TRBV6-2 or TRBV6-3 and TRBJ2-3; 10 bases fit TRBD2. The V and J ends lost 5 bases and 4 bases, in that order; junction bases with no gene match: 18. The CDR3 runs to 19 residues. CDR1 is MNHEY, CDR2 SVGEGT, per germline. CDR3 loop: CASSPHGPSLAGRPDTQYF. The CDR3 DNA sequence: TGTGCCAGCAGTCCACATGGGCCATCACTAGCGGGGAGGCCAGATACGCAGTATTTT.

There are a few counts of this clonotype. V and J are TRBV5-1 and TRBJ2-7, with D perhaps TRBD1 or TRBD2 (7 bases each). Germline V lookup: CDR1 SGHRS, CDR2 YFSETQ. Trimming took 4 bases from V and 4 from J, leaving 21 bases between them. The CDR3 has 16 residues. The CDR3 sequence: CASSQRGGQPLYEQYF. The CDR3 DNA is TGCGCCAGCAGCCAAAGGGGGGGACAGCCTCTATACGAGCAGTACTTC.

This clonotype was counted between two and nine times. CDR3 bases: TGTGCCAGCAGATTTGAGACCCAGTACTTC. Its protein is CASRFETQYF. The J gene is TRBJ2-5, the V gene TRBV6-6; no firm D call. Between the trimmed V and J ends, which lost 6 bases and 5 bases, there was a span of 4 bases. The CDR3 has 10 residues. Germline assignment: CDR1 MNHNY and CDR2 SVGAGI (reference sequence).

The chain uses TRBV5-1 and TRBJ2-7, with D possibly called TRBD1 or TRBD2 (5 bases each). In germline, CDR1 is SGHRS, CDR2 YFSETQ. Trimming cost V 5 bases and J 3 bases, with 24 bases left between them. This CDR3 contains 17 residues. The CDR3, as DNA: TGCGCCAGCAGAGGGGACCGCGCCACGGGATCCCTCTACGAGCAGTACTTC. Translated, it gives CASRGDRATGSLYEQYF. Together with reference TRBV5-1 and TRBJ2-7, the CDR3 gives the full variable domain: KAGVTQTPRYLIKTRGQQVTLSCSPISGHRSVSWYQQTPGQGLQFLFEYFSETQRNKGNFPGRFSGRQFSNSRSEMNVSTLELGDSALYLCASRGDRATGSLYEQYFGPGTRLTVT.

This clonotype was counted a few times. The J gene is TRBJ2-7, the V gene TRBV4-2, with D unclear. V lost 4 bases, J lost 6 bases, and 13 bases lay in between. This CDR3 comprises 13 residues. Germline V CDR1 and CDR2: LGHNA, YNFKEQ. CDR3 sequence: CASSPLPPGEQYF. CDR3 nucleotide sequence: TGTGCCAGCAGCCCGTTACCTCCGGGCGAGCAGTACTTC.

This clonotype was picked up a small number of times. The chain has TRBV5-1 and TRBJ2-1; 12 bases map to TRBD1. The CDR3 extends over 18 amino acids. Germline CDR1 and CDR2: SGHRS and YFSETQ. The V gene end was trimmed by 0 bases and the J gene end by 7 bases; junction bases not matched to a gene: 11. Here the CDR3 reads CASSLGPTGQGAGNEQFF. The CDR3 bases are TGCGCCAGCAGCTTGGGCCCCACGGGACAGGGGGCTGGGAATGAGCAGTTCTTC. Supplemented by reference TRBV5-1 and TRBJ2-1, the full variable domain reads KAGVTQTPRYLIKTRGQQVTLSCSPISGHRSVSWYQQTPGQGLQFLFEYFSETQRNKGNFPGRFSGRQFSNSRSEMNVSTLELGDSALYLCASSLGPTGQGAGNEQFFGPGTRLTVL.

CDR3 amino acids: CASATYYYEQYF. The CDR3 DNA follows: TGTGCCAGCGCAACCTACTACTACGAGCAGTACTTC. This chain joins TRBV10-3 and TRBJ2-7, with no clear D. This CDR3 is 12 amino acids long. Germline CDR1 ENHRY, CDR2 SYGVKD. The ends were cut back, 10 bases at V and 3 bases at J, with 13 bases in the middle.

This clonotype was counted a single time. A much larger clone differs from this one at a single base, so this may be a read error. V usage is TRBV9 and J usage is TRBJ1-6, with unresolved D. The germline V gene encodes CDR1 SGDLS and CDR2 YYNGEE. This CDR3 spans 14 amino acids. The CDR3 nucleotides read TGTGCCTGCAGCGTAGCGGGGAGTGATTCACCCCTCCACTTT. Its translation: CACSVAGSDSPLHF.

The CDR3 region has the DNA TGCAGTGCTAGAGAATTAGAAGGCAGATCCGAGCAGTACTTC. This codes for CSARELEGRSEQYF. V is TRBV20-1 and J is TRBJ2-7, with unresolved D. The germline V and J ends were trimmed by 0 bases and 6 bases, with 15 bases remaining between them. From germline, CDR1 is DFQATT and CDR2 SNEGSKA (reference sequence). The CDR3 loop spans 14 amino acids.

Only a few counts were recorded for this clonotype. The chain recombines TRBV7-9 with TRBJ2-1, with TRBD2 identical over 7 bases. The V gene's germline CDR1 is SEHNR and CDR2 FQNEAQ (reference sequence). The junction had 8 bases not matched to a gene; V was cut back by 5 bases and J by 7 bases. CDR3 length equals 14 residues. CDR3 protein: CASSPMDGRNEQFF. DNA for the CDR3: TGTGCCAGCAGCCCAATGGACGGGAGGAATGAGCAGTTCTTC. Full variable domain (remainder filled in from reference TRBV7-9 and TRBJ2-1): DTGVSQNPRHKITKRGQNVTFRCDPISEHNRLYWYRQTLGQGPEFLTYFQNEAQLEKSRLLSDRFSAERPKGSFSTLEIQRTEQGDSAMYLCASSPMDGRNEQFFGPGTRLTVL.

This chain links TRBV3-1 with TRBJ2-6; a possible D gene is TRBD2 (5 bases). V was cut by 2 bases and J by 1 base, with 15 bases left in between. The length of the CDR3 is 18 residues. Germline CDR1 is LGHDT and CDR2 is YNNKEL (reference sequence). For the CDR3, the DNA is TGTGCCAGCAGCCAAATCGTGGGAGTCGTATCTGGGGCCAACGTCCTGACTTTC. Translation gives CASSQIVGVVSGANVLTF.

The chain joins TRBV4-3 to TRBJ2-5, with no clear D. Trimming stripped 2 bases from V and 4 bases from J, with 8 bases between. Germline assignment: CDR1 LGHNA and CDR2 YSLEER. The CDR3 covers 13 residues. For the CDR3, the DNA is TGCGCCAGCAGCCAACGGTCTGGAGAGACCCAGTACTTC. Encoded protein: CASSQRSGETQYF.

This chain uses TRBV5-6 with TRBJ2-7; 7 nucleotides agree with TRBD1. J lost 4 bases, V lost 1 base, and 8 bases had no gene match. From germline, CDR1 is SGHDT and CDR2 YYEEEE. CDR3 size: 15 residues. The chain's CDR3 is CASSLRVRGSYEQYF. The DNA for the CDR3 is TGTGCCAGCAGCTTGCGCGTCAGGGGGTCGTACGAGCAGTACTTC.

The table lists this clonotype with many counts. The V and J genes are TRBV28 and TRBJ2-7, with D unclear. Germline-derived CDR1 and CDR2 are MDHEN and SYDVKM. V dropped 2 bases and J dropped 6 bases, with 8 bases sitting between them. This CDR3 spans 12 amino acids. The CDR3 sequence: CASSLILGEQYF. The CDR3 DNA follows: TGTGCCAGCAGTTTAATTCTAGGCGAGCAGTACTTC. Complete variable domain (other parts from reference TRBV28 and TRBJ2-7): DVKVTQSSRYLVKRTGEKVFLECVQDMDHENMFWYRQDPGLGLRLIYFSYDVKMKEKGDIPEGYSVSREKKERFSLILESASTNQTSMYLCASSLILGEQYFGPGTRLTVT.

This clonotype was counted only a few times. The CDR3 DNA is TGCGCCAGCAGCCAAGCCACCACTTGGGCAGATACGCAGTATTTT. Its translation: CASSQATTWADTQYF. The chain uses TRBV4-3 and TRBJ2-3; no clear D. The V end was cut by 1 base, the J end by 4 bases, with 12 bases between. CDR1 and CDR2 from the germline V gene are LGHNA and YSLEER. The CDR3 runs 15 residues.

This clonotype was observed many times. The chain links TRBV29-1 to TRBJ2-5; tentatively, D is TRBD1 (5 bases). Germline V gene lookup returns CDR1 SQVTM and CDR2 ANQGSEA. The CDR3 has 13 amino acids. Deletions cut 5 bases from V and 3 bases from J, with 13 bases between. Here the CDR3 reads CSVIDRLKETQYF. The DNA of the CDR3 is TGCAGCGTTATAGACAGATTAAAAGAGACCCAGTACTTC.

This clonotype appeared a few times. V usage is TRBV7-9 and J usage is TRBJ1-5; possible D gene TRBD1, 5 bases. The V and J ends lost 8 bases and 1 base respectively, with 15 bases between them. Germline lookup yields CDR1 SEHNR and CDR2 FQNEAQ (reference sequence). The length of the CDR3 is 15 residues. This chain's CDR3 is CASEEAGGSNQPQHF. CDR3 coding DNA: TGTGCCAGCGAAGAAGCGGGGGGAAGCAATCAGCCCCAGCATTTT. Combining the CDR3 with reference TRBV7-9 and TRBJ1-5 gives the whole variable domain DTGVSQNPRHKITKRGQNVTFRCDPISEHNRLYWYRQTLGQGPEFLTYFQNEAQLEKSRLLSDRFSAERPKGSFSTLEIQRTEQGDSAMYLCASEEAGGSNQPQHFGDGTRLSIL.

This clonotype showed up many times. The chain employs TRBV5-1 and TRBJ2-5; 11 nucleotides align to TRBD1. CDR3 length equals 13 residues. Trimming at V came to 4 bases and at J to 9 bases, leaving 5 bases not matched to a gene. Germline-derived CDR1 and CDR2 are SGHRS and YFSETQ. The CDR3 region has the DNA TGCGCCAGCAGCGGACAGGGGGCGAGACCCCAGTACTTC. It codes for CASSGQGARPQYF. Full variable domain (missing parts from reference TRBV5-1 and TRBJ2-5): KAGVTQTPRYLIKTRGQQVTLSCSPISGHRSVSWYQQTPGQGLQFLFEYFSETQRNKGNFPGRFSGRQFSNSRSEMNVSTLELGDSALYLCASSGQGARPQYFGPGTRLLVL.

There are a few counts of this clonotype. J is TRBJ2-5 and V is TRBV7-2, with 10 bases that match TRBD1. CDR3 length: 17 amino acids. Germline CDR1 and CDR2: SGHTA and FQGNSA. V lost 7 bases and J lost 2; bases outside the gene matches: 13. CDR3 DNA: TGTGCCAGCACCAACAAGGGACAGGGGATGGATCAAGAGACCCAGTACTTC. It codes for CASTNKGQGMDQETQYF.

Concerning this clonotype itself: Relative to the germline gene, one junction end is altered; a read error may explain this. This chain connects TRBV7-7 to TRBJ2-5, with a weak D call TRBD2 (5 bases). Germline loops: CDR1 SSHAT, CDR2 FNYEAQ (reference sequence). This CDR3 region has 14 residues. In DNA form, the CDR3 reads TGTGCTAGCAGCTTAGCGCTGGGACAAGAGACCCAGTACTTC. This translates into CASSLALGQETQYF.